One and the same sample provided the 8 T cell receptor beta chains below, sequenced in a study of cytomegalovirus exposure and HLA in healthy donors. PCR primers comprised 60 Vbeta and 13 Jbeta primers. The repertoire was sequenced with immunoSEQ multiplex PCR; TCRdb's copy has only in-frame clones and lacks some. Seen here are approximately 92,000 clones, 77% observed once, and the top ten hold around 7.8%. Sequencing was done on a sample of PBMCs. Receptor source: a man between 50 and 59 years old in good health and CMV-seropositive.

The CDR3 coding sequence is TGTGCCAGCAGTTACGGGATTGAGACCCAGTACTTC. The encoded protein is CASSYGIETQYF. The J gene is TRBJ2-5, the V gene TRBV2, with a tentative D call TRBD2 (5 bases). The CDR3 runs 12 residues. In germline, CDR1 is SNHLY, CDR2 FYNNEI. V lost 5 bases and J lost 5, with 9 bases in between.

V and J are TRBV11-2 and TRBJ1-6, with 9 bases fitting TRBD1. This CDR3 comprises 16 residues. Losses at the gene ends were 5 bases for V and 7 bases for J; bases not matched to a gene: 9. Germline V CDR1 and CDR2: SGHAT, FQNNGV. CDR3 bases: TGTGCCAGCAGCCCTAGGAGGGACAGGGAAAATTCACCCCTCCACTTT. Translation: CASSPRRDRENSPLHF. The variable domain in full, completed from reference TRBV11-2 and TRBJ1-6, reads EAGVAQSPRYKIIEKRQSVAFWCNPISGHATLYWYQQILGQGPKLLIQFQNNGVVDDSQLPKDRFSAERLKGVDSTLKIQPAKLEDSAVYLCASSPRRDRENSPLHFGNGTRLTVT.

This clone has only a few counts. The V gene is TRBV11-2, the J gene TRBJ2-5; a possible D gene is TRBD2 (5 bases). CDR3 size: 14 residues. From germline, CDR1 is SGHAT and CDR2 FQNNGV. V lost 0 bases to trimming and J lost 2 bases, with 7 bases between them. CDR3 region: CASSLDSGQETQYF. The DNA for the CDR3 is TGTGCCAGCAGCTTAGATTCGGGGCAAGAGACCCAGTACTTC.

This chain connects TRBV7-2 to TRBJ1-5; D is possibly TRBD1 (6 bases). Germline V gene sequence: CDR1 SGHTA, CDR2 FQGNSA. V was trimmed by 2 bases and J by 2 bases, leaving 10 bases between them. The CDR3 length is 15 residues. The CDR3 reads CASSLTGSGNQPQHF. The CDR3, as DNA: TGTGCCAGCAGCTTAACAGGGTCCGGCAATCAGCCCCAGCATTTT.

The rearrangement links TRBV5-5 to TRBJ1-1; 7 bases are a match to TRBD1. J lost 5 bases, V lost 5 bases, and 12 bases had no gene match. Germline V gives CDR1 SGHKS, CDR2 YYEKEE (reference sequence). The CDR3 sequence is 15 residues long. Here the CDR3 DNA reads TGTGCCAGCAGGGGACAGCTCTCGTCGGGGACTGAAGCTTTCTTT. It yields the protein CASRGQLSSGTEAFF.

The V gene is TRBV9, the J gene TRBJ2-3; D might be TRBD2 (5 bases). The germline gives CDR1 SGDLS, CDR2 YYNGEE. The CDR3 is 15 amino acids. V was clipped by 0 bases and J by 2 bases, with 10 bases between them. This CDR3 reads CASSVVSAVTDTQYF. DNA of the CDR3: TGTGCCAGCAGCGTAGTTAGCGCGGTCACAGATACGCAGTATTTT.

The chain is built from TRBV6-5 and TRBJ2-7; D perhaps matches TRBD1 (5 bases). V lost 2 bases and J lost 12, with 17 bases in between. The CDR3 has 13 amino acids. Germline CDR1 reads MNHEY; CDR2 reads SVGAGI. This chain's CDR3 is CASSYQGQAGRYF. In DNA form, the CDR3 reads TGTGCCAGCAGTTACCAGGGCCAGGCCGGCAGGTACTTC.

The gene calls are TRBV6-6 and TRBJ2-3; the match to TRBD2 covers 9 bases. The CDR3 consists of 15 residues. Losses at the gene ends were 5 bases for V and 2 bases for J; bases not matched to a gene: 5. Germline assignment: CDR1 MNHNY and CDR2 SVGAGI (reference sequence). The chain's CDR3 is CASSTSGGNTDTQYF. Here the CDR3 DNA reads TGTGCCAGCAGTACGAGCGGGGGGAACACAGATACGCAGTATTTT.